These T cell receptor beta chains were read from a single sample in a study of blood T cell repertoires in COVID-19. Assay used: immunoSEQ multiplex PCR; TCRdb lists only in-frame clones, some missing. The table shows around 250,000 clones, with roughly four fifths occurring only once. Specimen: peripheral blood. The origin of the receptors is a woman between 18 and 30 years old with acute or convalescent COVID-19. Each CDR3 is given with its conserved first and last residue. Each record gives: J gene, V gene, D gene, clone size, CDR3 protein, CDR3 DNA. A D gene is named only where the DNA matches it firmly. Clone size is given for some rows only: seen once, a few or many times, or a class if the clone is expanded.

>TRBJ2-2|TRBV9|TRBD2|.
CASSVVGLAGGNTGELFF
TGTGCCAGCAGCGTAGTAGGACTAGCGGGAGGAAACACCGGGGAGCTGTTTTTT
>TRBJ2-7|TRBV6-1|TRBD1|.
CASSDWTGSSYEQYF
TGTGCCAGCAGTGATTGGACAGGGAGCTCCTACGAGCAGTACTTC
>TRBJ2-5|TRBV25-1|.|.
CASSDGLQETQYF
TGTGCCAGCAGTGACGGGTTACAAGAGACCCAGTACTTC
>TRBJ2-5|TRBV2|.|.
CASSESHQETQYF
TGTGCCAGCAGTGAAAGCCACCAAGAGACCCAGTACTTC
>TRBJ2-1|TRBV6-2/TRBV6-3|.|.
CASSYSQKSYNEQFF
TGTGCCAGCAGTTACTCGCAGAAATCCTACAATGAGCAGTTCTTC
>TRBJ2-1|TRBV10-1|TRBD2|many
CASSAQREGSYNEQFF
TGCGCCAGCAGTGCTCAGCGGGAGGGGTCGTACAATGAGCAGTTCTTC
>TRBJ1-6|TRBV9|.|.
CASSVGQRNSPLHF
TGTGCCAGCAGCGTAGGACAGCGCAATTCACCCCTCCACTTT
>TRBJ2-7|TRBV28|.|.
CASRGFTGNSYEQYF
TGTGCCAGCAGGGGCTTTACAGGGAACTCCTACGAGCAGTACTTC
>TRBJ2-3|TRBV13|TRBD2|.
CASSSRLAGDTQYF
TGTGCCAGCAGCTCACGACTAGCGGGAGATACGCAGTATTTT
>TRBJ2-7|TRBV27|.|.
CASSPTGSPYEQYF
TGTGCCAGCAGCCCAACGGGTTCTCCCTACGAGCAGTACTTC